The rows below give T cell receptor beta chains drawn from one sample of a study of graft-versus-host responses after intestinal transplantation. Some clones are missing from TCRdb's copy, which holds only in-frame ones; the method was immunoSEQ multiplex PCR. The sample includes tens of thousands of clones, about 93% of them seen just once. Antigen specificity for these receptors is unknown. The material was unstimulated CD4+ T cells sorted from spleen or lymph node cells, obtained before transplant. All receptors come from a human donor who was the organ donor for an intestinal transplant. Both conserved end residues are part of each CDR3.

>TRBV7-9|15|TRBJ2-1
CASSLGTGGINEQFF
>TRBV19|13|TRBJ2-7
CASSFTSPYEQYF
>TRBV7-2|16|TRBJ1-5
CASSPPGFSSNQPQHF
>TRBV7-2|14|TRBJ2-7
CASSRQGAVYEQYF
>TRBV2|16|TRBJ2-5
CASSSLAGAIQETQYF
>TRBV4-2|16|TRBJ2-1
CASSQETGQGHNEQFF
>TRBV6-1|13|TRBJ1-1
CASSERQGTEAFF
>TRBV30|15|TRBJ1-6
CAWSPSGAGNSPLHF
>TRBV1|14|TRBJ2-2
CTSSQVGWIGELFF
>TRBV28|14|TRBJ2-7
CASSWASGSYEQYF
>TRBV4-1|13|TRBJ2-3
CASSRTSTDTQYF
>TRBV5-1|17|TRBJ1-2
CASSLAGGTRGNYGYTF
>TRBV19|16|TRBJ2-6
CASSIVGGPGANVLTF
>TRBV7-2|15|TRBJ2-7
CASSLWTSGTYEQYF
>TRBV5-4|16|TRBJ2-5
CAIILGLAGGGETQYF
>TRBV28|9|TRBJ2-1
CATHNEQFF
>TRBV27|14|TRBJ2-7
CADEKGSTSYEQYF
>TRBV4-2|17|TRBJ2-5
CASSQAVRTSGSGTQYF
>TRBV19|13|TRBJ1-2
CASSIDVNYGYTF
>TRBV6-6|12|TRBJ2-7
CASSYSGLEQYF
>TRBV9|15|TRBJ2-7
CASSVASGDNYEQYF
>TRBV2|15|TRBJ2-4
CASSEAELAKNIQYF
>TRBV19|16|TRBJ1-1
CASSIARTGVNTEAFF
>TRBV5-8|12|TRBJ2-7
CASSPRRYEQYF
>TRBV7-3|19|TRBJ2-3
CASSLNPLISGSPRDTQYF
>TRBV30|16|TRBJ2-7
CAWIGKGGMSPYEQYF
>TRBV7-2|16|TRBJ2-3
CASSFASGGSTDTQYF
>TRBV19|14|TRBJ1-2
CASSEGTANYGYTF
>TRBV28|13|TRBJ1-2
CASKSQESYGYTF
>TRBV9|14|TRBJ2-7
CASSRTGGDYEQYF
>TRBV19|15|TRBJ2-1
CASSTSGTSYNEQFF
>TRBV27|15|TRBJ2-7
CASSVGQGRTYEQYF
>TRBV6-6|12|TRBJ1-2
CASTLDRVGYTF
>TRBV30|13|TRBJ1-2
CAWSADRNYGYTF
>TRBV9|15|TRBJ2-1
CASSVVVGGYNEQFF
>TRBV7-2|13|TRBJ1-2
CASSIPGQGGYTF
>TRBV10-3|12|TRBJ1-2
CAISGLNYGYTF
>TRBV19|14|TRBJ2-7
CASSIGTGGYEQYF
>TRBV7-9|14|TRBJ1-2
CASSLVQGHDGYTF
>TRBV12-5|13|TRBJ2-3
CASGFSGRDTQYF
>TRBV10-3|14|TRBJ2-7
CAISEGGSSYEQYF